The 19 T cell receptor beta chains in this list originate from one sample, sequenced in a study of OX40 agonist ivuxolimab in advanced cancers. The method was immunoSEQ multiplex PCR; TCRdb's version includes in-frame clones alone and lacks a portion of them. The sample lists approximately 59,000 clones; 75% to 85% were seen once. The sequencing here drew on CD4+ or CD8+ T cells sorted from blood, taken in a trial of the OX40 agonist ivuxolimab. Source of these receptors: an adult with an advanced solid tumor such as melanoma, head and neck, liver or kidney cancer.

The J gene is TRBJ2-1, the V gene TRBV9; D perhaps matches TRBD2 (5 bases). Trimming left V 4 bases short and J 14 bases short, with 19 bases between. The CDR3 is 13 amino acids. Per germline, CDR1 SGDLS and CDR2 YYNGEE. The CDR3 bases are TGTGCCAGCAGCCTAGCCCCCCTAGGTTCGGAGTTCTTC. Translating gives CASSLAPLGSEFF.

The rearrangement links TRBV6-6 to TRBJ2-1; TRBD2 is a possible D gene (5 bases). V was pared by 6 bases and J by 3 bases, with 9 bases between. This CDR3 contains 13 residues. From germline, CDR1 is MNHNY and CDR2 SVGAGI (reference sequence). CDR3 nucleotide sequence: TGTGCCAGCAGCCCAGGACTCTACAATGAGCAGTTCTTC. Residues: CASSPGLYNEQFF.

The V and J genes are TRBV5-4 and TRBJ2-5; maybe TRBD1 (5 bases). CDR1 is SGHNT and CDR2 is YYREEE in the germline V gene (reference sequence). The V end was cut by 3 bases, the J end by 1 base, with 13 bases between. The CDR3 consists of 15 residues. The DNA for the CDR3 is TGTGCCAGCAGCTCCCCCCGACAGCCCCAAGAGACCCAGTACTTC. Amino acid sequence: CASSSPRQPQETQYF.

The CDR3 DNA reads as TGTGCCAGTAGTATGGGGGCGCAGCCTACCTACGAGCAGTACTTC. It codes for CASSMGAQPTYEQYF. The chain joins TRBV19 to TRBJ2-7; maybe TRBD1 (6 bases). This CDR3 has 15 residues. Trimming removed 3 bases at V and 2 bases at J, with 14 bases between. Germline loops: CDR1 LNHDA, CDR2 SQIVND (reference sequence).

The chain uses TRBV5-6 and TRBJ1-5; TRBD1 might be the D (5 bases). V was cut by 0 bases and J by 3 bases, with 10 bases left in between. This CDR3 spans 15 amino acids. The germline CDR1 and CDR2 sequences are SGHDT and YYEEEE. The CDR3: CASSLDGGVNQPQHF. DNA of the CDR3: TGTGCCAGCAGCTTGGACGGAGGGGTCAATCAGCCCCAGCATTTT. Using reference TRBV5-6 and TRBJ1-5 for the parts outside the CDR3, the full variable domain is DAGVTQSPTHLIKTRGQQVTLRCSPKSGHDTVSWYQQALGQGPQFIFQYYEEEERQRGNFPDRFSGHQFPNYSSELNVNALLLGDSALYLCASSLDGGVNQPQHFGDGTRLSIL.

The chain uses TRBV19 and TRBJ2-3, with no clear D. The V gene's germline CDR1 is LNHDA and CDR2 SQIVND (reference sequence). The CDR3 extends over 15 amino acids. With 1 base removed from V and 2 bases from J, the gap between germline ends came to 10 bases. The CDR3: CASSIGGDLTDTQYF. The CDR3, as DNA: TGTGCCAGTAGTATAGGAGGCGACCTCACAGATACGCAGTATTTT.

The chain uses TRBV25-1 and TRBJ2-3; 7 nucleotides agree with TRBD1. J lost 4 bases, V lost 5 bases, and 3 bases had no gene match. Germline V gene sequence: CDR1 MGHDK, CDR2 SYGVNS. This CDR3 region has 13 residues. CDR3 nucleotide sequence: TGTGCCAGCAGTATAACAGGGGCAGATACGCAGTATTTT. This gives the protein CASSITGADTQYF. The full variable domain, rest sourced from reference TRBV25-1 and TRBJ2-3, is EADIYQTPRYLVIGTGKKITLECSQTMGHDKMYWYQQDPGMELHLIHYSYGVNSTEKGDLSSESTVSRIRTEHFPLTLESARPSHTSQYLCASSITGADTQYFGPGTRLTVL.

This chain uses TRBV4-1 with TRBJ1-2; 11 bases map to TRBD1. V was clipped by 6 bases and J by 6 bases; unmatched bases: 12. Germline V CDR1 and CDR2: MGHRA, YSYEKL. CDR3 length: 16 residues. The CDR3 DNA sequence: TGCGCCAGCAGACGTTCCGGACAGGGGGCGCTGGATGGCTACACCTTC. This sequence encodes CASRRSGQGALDGYTF.

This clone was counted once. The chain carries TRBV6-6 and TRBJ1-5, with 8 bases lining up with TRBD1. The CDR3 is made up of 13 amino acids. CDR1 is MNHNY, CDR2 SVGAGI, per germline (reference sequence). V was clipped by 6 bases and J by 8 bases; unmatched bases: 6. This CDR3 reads CASSWTGFEPQHF. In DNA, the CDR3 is TGTGCCAGCAGCTGGACAGGGTTTGAGCCCCAGCATTTT.

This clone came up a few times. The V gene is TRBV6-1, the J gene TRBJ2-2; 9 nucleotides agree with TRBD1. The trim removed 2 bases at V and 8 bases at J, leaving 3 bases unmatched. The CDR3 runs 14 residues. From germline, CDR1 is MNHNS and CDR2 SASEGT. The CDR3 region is CASSERDRDGELFF. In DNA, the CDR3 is TGTGCCAGCAGTGAACGGGACAGGGATGGGGAGCTGTTTTTT.

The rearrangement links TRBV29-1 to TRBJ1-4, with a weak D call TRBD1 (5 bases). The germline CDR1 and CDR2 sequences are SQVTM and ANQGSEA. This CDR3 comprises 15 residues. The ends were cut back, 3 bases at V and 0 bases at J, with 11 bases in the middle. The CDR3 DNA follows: TGCAGCGTTGATGGGGGTCCTACAACTAATGAAAAACTGTTTTTT. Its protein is CSVDGGPTTNEKLFF.

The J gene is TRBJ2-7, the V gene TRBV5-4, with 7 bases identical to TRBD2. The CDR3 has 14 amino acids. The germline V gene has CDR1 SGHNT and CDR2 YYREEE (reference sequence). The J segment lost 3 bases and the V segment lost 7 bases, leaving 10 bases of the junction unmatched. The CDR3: CASSQLAQGYEQYF. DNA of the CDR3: TGTGCCAGCTCACAACTAGCGCAAGGCTACGAGCAGTACTTC.

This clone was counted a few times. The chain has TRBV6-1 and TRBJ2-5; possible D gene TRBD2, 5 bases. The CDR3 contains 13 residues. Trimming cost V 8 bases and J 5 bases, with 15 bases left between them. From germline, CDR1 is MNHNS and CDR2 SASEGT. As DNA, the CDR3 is TGTGCCAGCGGAGAAGCCGGGGTTGAGACCCAGTACTTC. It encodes CASGEAGVETQYF.

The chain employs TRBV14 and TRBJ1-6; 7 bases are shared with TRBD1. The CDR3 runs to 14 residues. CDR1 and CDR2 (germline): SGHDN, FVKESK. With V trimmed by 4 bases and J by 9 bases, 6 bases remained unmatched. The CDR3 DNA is TGTGCCAGCAGCCCCTCGACAGGGTCTTCACCCCTCCACTTT. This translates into CASSPSTGSSPLHF.

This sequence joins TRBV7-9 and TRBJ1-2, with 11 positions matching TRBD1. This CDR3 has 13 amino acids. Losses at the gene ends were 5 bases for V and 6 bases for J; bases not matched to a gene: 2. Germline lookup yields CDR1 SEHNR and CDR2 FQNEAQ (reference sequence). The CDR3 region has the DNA TGTGCCAGCAGCACGGGACAGGGGGATGGCTACACCTTC. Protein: CASSTGQGDGYTF.

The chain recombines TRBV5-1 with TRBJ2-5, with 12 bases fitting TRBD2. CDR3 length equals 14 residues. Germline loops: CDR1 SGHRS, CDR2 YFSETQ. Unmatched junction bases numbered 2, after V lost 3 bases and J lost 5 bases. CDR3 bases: TGCGCCAGCAGCTCTAGCGGGGGGGCGGAGACCCAGTACTTC. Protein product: CASSSSGGAETQYF.

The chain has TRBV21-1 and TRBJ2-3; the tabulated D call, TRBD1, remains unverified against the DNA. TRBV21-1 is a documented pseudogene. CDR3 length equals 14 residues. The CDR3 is CASSKGQGTDTQYF. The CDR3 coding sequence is TGTGCCAGCAGCAAAGGGCAGGGAACAGATACGCAGTATTTT.

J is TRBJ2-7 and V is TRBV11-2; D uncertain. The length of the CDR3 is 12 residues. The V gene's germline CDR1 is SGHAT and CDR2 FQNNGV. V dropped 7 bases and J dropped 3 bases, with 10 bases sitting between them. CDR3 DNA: TGTGCCAGCACCCTGGACCACTACGAGCAGTACTTC. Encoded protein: CASTLDHYEQYF.

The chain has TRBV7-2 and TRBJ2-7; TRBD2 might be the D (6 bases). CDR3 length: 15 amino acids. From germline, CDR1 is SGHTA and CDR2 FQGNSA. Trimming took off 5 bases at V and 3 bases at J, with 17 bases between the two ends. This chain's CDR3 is CASSEGGLRNYEQYF. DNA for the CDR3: TGTGCCAGCAGCGAGGGAGGACTACGCAACTACGAGCAGTACTTC.